The TCR beta chain under discussion was sequenced for a study of shared clonotypes between healthy human individuals. The method was immunoSEQ multiplex PCR; TCRdb's version includes in-frame clones alone and lacks a portion of them. Of around 1.5 million clones listed, 95% to 99% are singletons. Between the trimmed V and J ends, which lost 5 bases and 1 base, there was a span of 11 bases. The CDR3 is made up of 14 amino acids. Germline V gene sequence: CDR1 SGHNT, CDR2 YENEEA. What was sequenced was naive CD4+ T cells sorted from blood. The subset: CD45RA+ positively selected. This receptor was taken from a young man in good health. The chain carries TRBV11-3 and TRBJ1-1; D might be TRBD1 (5 bases). The CDR3 coding sequence is TGTGCCAGCAGCGCGAGGGGAGGGAACACTGAAGCTTTCTTT. Translating it yields CASSARGGNTEAFF. Variable domain in full (rest from reference TRBV11-3 and TRBJ1-1): EAGVVQSPRYKIIEKKQPVAFWCNPISGHNTLYWYLQNLGQGPELLIRYENEEAVDDSQLPKDRFSAERLKGVDSTLKIQPAELGDSAVYLCASSARGGNTEAFFGQGTRLTVV.